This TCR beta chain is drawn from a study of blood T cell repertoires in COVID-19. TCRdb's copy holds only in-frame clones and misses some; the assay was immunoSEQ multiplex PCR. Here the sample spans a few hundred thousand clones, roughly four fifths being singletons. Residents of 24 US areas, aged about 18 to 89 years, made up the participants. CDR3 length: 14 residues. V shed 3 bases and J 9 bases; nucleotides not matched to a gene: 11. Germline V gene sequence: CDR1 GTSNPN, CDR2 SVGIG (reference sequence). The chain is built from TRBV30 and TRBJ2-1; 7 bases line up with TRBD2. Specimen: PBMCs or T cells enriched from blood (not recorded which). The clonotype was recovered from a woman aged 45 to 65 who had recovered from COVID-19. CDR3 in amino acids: CAWRGGIGVGEQFF. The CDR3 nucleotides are TGTGCCTGGAGGGGGGGGATTGGGGTAGGTGAGCAGTTCTTC.